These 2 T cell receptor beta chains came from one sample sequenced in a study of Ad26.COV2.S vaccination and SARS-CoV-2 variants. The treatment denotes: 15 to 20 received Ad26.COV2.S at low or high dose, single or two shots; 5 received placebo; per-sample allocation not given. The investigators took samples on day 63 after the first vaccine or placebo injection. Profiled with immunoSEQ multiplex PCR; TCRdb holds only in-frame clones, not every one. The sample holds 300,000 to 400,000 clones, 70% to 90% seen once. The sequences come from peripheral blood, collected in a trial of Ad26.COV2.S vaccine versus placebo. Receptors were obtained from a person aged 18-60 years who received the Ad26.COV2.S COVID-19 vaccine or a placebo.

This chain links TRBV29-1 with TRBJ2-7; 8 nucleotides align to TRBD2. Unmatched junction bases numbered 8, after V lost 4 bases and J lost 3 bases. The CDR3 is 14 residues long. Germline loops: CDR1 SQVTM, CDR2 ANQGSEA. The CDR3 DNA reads TGCAGCGTTGGCAGGGCGGGAGGAGGCTACGAGCAGTACTTC. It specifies CSVGRAGGGYEQYF.

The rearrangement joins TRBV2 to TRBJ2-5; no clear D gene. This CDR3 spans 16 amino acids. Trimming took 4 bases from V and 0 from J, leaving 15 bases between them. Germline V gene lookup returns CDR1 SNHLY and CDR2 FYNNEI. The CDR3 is CASSAGDNSYQETQYF. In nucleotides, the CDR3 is TGTGCCAGCAGTGCGGGCGACAACTCGTACCAAGAGACCCAGTACTTC. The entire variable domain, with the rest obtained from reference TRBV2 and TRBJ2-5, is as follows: EPEVTQTPSHQVTQMGQEVILRCVPISNHLYFYWYRQILGQKVEFLVSFYNNEISEKSEIFDDQFSVERPDGSNFTLKIRSTKLEDSAMYFCASSAGDNSYQETQYFGPGTRLLVL.